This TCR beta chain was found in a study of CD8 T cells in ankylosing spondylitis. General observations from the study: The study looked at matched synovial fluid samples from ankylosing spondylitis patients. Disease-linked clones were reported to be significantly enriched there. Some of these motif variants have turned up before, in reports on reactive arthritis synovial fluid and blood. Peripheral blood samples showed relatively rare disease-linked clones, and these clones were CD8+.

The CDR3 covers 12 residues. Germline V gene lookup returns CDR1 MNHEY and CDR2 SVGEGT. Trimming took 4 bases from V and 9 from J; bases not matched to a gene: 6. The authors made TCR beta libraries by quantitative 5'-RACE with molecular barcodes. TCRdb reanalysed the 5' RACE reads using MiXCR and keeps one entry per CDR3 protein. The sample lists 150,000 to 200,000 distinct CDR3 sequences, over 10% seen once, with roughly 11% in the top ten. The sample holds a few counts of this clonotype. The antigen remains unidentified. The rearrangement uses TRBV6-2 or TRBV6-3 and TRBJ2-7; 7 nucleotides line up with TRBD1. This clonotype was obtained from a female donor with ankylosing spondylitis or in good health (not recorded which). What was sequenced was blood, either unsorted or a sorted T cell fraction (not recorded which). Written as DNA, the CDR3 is TGTGCCAGCAGTTTAAGGACAGGCCGGCAGTACTTC. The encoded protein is CASSLRTGRQYF.